The 4 T cell receptor beta chains reported below all come from one sample, sequenced in a study of Graves' ophthalmopathy and Graves' hyperthyroidism. Scientists amplified the TCR beta CDR3 regions from RNA transcripts. A first-round RT-PCR used HTBI primers, followed by a second-round multiplex PCR. Each CDR3 protein gets one entry after TCRdb re-called the multiplex PCR reads with MiXCR. The table shows roughly 350,000 distinct CDR3 sequences, with roughly a sixth occurring only once. The sample taken for sequencing was peripheral blood. These receptor sequences come from an adult woman with stable Graves' hyperthyroidism.

This clonotype was detected ten times or more. CDR3 in amino acids: CASSLQGLVGELFF. The CDR3 bases are TGTGCCAGCAGCTTACAGGGGCTCGTCGGGGAGCTGTTTTTT. The V and J genes are TRBV7-2 and TRBJ2-2; D is perhaps TRBD1 (6 bases). The CDR3 is made up of 14 amino acids. V lost 2 bases, J lost 7 bases, and 11 bases lay in between. CDR1 is SGHTA and CDR2 is FQGNSA in the germline V gene.

This clonotype was counted between two and nine times. The rearrangement links TRBV12-5 to TRBJ2-7; TRBD2 is a possible D gene (5 bases). Germline lookup yields CDR1 LGHNT and CDR2 FRNRAP. The V and J ends lost 2 bases and 3 bases respectively, with 17 bases between them. The CDR3 has 16 residues. The CDR3 DNA follows: TGTGCTAGTGGTTTGCCCCGAGGGTCCCGAAACTACGAGCAGTACTTC. This codes for CASGLPRGSRNYEQYF.

This clonotype was observed at least ten times. The V gene is TRBV7-9, the J gene TRBJ2-7; D gene ambiguous. This CDR3 region has 14 residues. Germline V gene data show CDR1 as SEHNR and CDR2 as FQNEAQ (reference sequence). Trimming took off 5 bases at V and 1 base at J, with 12 bases between the two ends. The DNA for the CDR3 is TGTGCCAGCAGCCCACCAGGAAGATCCTACGAGCAGTACTTC. This sequence encodes CASSPPGRSYEQYF. The complete variable domain, with remaining parts taken from reference TRBV7-9 and TRBJ2-7, reads DTGVSQNPRHKITKRGQNVTFRCDPISEHNRLYWYRQTLGQGPEFLTYFQNEAQLEKSRLLSDRFSAERPKGSFSTLEIQRTEQGDSAMYLCASSPPGRSYEQYFGPGTRLTVT.

CDR3 in amino acids: CASSHPPNTEAFF. In DNA, the CDR3 is TGTGCCAGCAGCCACCCACCCAACACTGAAGCTTTCTTT. The chain is built from TRBV5-4 and TRBJ1-1, with D unresolved. CDR3 length equals 13 residues. Germline V gives CDR1 SGHNT, CDR2 YYREEE (reference sequence). With 4 bases removed from V and 2 bases from J, the gap between germline ends came to 9 bases.